This T cell receptor (beta chain) was found in a study of blood T cell repertoires in COVID-19. Across the study: Material from acute and convalescent COVID-19 was sourced from the United States, Italy and Spain. PBMCs, B-cell-depleted T cells, or T cells were the source of the cDNA or gDNA that made up the material.

V lost 8 bases and J lost 6, with 17 bases in between. CDR1 is LNHDA, CDR2 SQIVND, per germline (reference sequence). This CDR3 spans 14 amino acids. As processed by the authors: Researchers report that nucleated cell counts were estimated from reference gene primer amplification. Produced via immunoSEQ multiplex PCR; TCRdb's table is partial and in-frame only. V and J calls and clone size are given by that table; D and trimming were obtained from the DNA. The sample records about 160,000 clones, 82% being singletons. V gene TRBV19 combines with J gene TRBJ1-5; D might be TRBD1 (5 bases). Sequencing input: peripheral blood. The clonotype originates from an elderly woman with active or convalescent COVID-19. The DNA for the CDR3 is TGTGCCAGTGTGCCCGCGGGGCACCGTCAGCCCCAGCATTTT. Amino acid sequence: CASVPAGHRQPQHF.